This T cell receptor beta chain was profiled in a study of long-term antiretroviral therapy in people with HIV (dated by TCRdb to between 2021 and 2024). Notes on the research overall: The earliest samples were collected roughly a decade before the 2015 WHO recommendation for immediate ART, at a time when ART was usually postponed until CD4 counts fell. The cohort contributed fewer than 200 cryopreserved PBMC samples from about 29 adults with confirmed HIV infection, collected serially over a mean of about six years (range 1-12). This retrospective serial study examined whether starting ART and sustained HIV suppression were associated with changes in the composition and diversity of the TRB repertoire in peripheral blood. Of the roughly 30 participants with HIV, eleven were female. No cross-contamination during QIAcube processing was shown when test extractions of a monoclonal T-cell line were performed alongside about 30 polyclonal samples. The full study reports these points: Inferences about post-ART repertoire changes are limited because no data were available on ART adherence, viral resistance or therapy changes. The samples were dated from about 2004 to 2018, and the ART regimens that were used may be less effective than current ART regimens. Expanded TRB clones identified before ART initiation dominated the repertoire at all time points, although this dominance fluctuated and declined in many PLHIV after ART. HIV repertoires had narrower CDR3 length ranges than controls, and the network structure suggested an antigen-experienced repertoire that shifted only slightly toward naive after ART. Since PBMC availability was limited, sequencing covered only the TCR beta chain, with no alpha chain pairing. Unsorted PBMC were profiled instead of sorted CD4+ and CD8+ T cells because pre-ART samples had limited cell numbers. A significant increase in TRB diversity was found to be associated with ART initiation, although TRB diversity was observed to remain significantly below that of transplant donor controls even after long-term ART.

To be included, a participant needed at least one PBMC sample from before ART initiation plus at least two post-ART samples. Every participant with HIV received treatment in the United States of America. Cryopreserved samples of about 0.95-10 million PBMC were thawed and washed before DNA extraction. At the time of the earliest PBMC sample for each participant with HIV, ages ranged from about 23 to 60 years. Per participant, PBMC samples came from 1-4 timepoints prior to ART initiation and 2-8 timepoints following ART initiation, for a median of 7 samples. For every participant, serial HIV viral load, CD4+ T-cell count, ART history and demographic data were obtained. A Qiagen kit on a QIAcube was used to extract genomic DNA from unsorted PBMC, with samples processed in batches of 12. The CDR3 starts with the cysteine, ends with the phenylalanine, and has 16 residues. Only the CDR3 portion is preserved as DNA: 48 bases, with reading frame beginning at the first base. The junction shows trimming of 6 bases on V and 4 bases on J, plus 16 bases between the germline ends. For CDR1 and CDR2, the germline V gene (reference sequence) lists MNHEY and SMNVEV.

The immunoSEQ hsTCRB v3.0 assay was used at survey level resolution to sequence the TRB variable region. TRB sequencing targeted a depth of about 35,000-50,000 T-cell genomes per sample. An Illumina MiSeq with a v3 150-cycle kit was used to sequence the pooled TRB libraries. On the authors' methods: Repertoire analysis ran in R within a reproducible Nextflow workflow covering QC, data transformation and analysis. Custom analyses were implemented in LymphoSeq2, an R package for AIRR-Seq data exploration. After excluding a few samples that yielded fewer than 5000 total TRB sequences, 150 to 200 HIV repertoires remained for analysis. Among the 170 to 200 retained HIV repertoires, 55 to 60 were collected before ART initiation and more than 120 after ART initiation. Repertoires were downsampled to 5000 TRB nucleotide sequences, with summary statistics averaged over 100 downsampling iterations. TRB sequences were retained for analysis only if CDR3 regions of at least seven amino acids were present. Two measures captured diversity: a Shannon entropy-derived clonality score and the Gini coefficient. In the repertoire networks, any two of the top 5000 CDR3 amino acid sequences were connected whenever the two sequences differed by an edit distance of one. GLIPH2 predicted antigen specificity groups and MHC restriction for TRB CDR3 amino acid sequences. To flag known CMV, EBV, HIV or tissue antigen associations, CDR3 amino acid sequences were matched against VDJdb and McPAS-TCR. Pre-ART, post-ART and control groups were compared with Wilcoxon signed-rank tests and Holm-Bonferroni correction. The immuneACCESS repertoire file appears here via TCRdb, limited to in-frame rearrangements. These files lack a portion of the clones; in checked studies, under half of the deficit traces to unresolved V genes, and the cause of the others is not known. For V, J and clone size, that table is used; D and trimming come from the DNA. The sample yields roughly 38,000 clones; approximately 85% were counted once. In total, the top ten clones hold roughly 13% of the sample.

In the case of this clone: Its specific antigen is unknown. Base qualities are not at hand, and no much larger clone is one base apart.

The source of this sequence is a man aged 18 to 30 with HIV. This specimen consisted of unsorted PBMCs, obtained 0.3 years after starting antiretroviral therapy. The sequence links TRBV27 to TRBJ1-6; the D gene assignment is ambiguous. In nucleotide form, the sequence is TGTGCCAGCAGCCCGATCCCCCCCTCATATAATTCACCCCTCCACTTT. It codes for CASSPIPPSYNSPLHF.